The present T cell receptor (beta chain) was sequenced within a study of identical twins. This clonotype turned up a few times. The target antigen is unknown. V lost 6 bases and J lost 2; bases outside the gene matches: 4. The CDR3 contains 15 residues. The V gene's germline CDR1 is KGHDR and CDR2 SFDVKD. Broader study findings: Researchers reported weaker excess twin sharing in beta out-of-frame sequences. Findings came from cross-sectional statistics, without long-term follow-up of donors. Invariant MAIT and iNKT cells may have partly biased zero-insertion analyses. Abundant beta clonotypes from cord blood had fewer insertions, unlike memory repertoires, which showed none.

One entry per CDR3 protein results from TCRdb running MiXCR on the 5' RACE reads. This sample has fewer than 800,000 distinct CDR3 sequences, with about 7.6% found just once. Separately, the same data were catalogued under a study of yellow fever vaccine responses in identical twins.

This TCR was recovered from a woman between 18 and 29 years old in good health. The chain combines TRBV24-1 with TRBJ2-3; 10 nucleotides align to TRBD2. Sequencing was done on a sample of PBMCs. CDR3 coding DNA: TGTGCCACCAGTACCACTAGCGGGACCACAGATACGCAGTATTTT. It yields the protein CATSTTSGTTDTQYF.